The following is a TCR beta chain sequence with its context. Which antigen it targets is not known. No base qualities exist here, and no much larger clone lies one base off it. This specimen comes from a study of shared T cell receptors in the human thymus (dated by TCRdb to 2020 to 2022). Some background on the complete study: The study investigated the way shared, self-reactive T-cell receptor alpha chains are produced in the human thymus.

Relative to germline, V is 6 bases shorter and J is 0 bases shorter, with 18 bases between their ends. The CDR3 has 17 amino acids, counting the end cysteine and phenylalanine. Solely the CDR3 DNA is kept, with 51 bases framed from the first base. Libraries were made using the immunoSEQ multiplex PCR assay. In TCRdb, the immuneACCESS table is reduced to in-frame sequences with V and J assigned. These tables do not hold every clone; where another copy was compared, an unresolved V gene accounts for under half, and the others remain unexplained. The sample includes approximately 400,000 clones, with roughly 94% observed a single time. The ten biggest clones cover roughly 0.02% of the sample.

The chain joins TRBV6-7 to TRBJ1-3, with TRBD1 tentatively as D gene (5 bases match). TRBV6-7 is sorted into the ORF group, with uncertain function. The TCR sequence derives from a human donor. Sequenced material: thymocytes. The CDR3 corresponds to CASSQTGGPYSGNTIYF. The DNA sequence follows: TGTGCCAGCAGCCAGACGGGGGGACCCTACTCTGGAAACACCATATATTTT.